One and the same sample provided the 13 T cell receptor beta chains below, sequenced in a study of CD8 T cells in ankylosing spondylitis (dated by TCRdb to between 2016 and 2019). Library method: 5' RACE. The reads were generated on an Illumina HiSeq 2500. TCRdb itself trimmed the public reads at Q25 with fastp, ran MiXCR and retained productive beta chains. Identical CDR3 protein sequences are pooled into one entry, listed with their most common genes and DNA. Present in this sample are 250,000 to 400,000 distinct CDR3 sequences, 11% of which were seen just once. Of the sample, roughly a tenth is held by the ten largest clones. Input material: blood, either unsorted or a sorted T cell fraction (not recorded which). The receptors here all came from a female donor with ankylosing spondylitis or in good health (not recorded which).

This clonotype was seen more than once but under ten times. The rearrangement uses TRBV20-1 and TRBJ1-6, with D uncertain. Trimming stripped 1 base from V and 4 bases from J, with 17 bases between. CDR3 length: 17 amino acids. Germline CDR1 DFQATT, CDR2 SNEGSKA (reference sequence). The CDR3 region has the DNA TGCAGTGCTAGAGCGTTCGACACGGGAAGATATAATTCACCCCTCCACTTT. The encoded protein is CSARAFDTGRYNSPLHF.

This clonotype was detected many times. The V call is TRBV10-3, the J call TRBJ1-3; 7 bases are shared with TRBD1. Germline V gives CDR1 ENHRY, CDR2 SYGVKD. The CDR3 loop spans 17 amino acids. Trimming at V came to 6 bases and at J to 0 bases, leaving 11 bases not matched to a gene. CDR3 sequence: CAISSTGPRDSGNTIYF. CDR3 bases: TGTGCCATCAGCTCGACAGGGCCAAGGGACTCTGGAAACACCATATATTTT.

In this sample, this clonotype turned up many times. The gene calls are TRBV29-1 and TRBJ2-1; 9 nucleotides match TRBD2. Germline CDR1 reads SQVTM; CDR2 reads ANQGSEA. V dropped 6 bases and J dropped 6; count of bases not matched to a gene: 9. The CDR3 consists of 14 residues. CDR3 DNA: TGCAGCGTCCTGGCTAGCGGGATGGGCAATGAGCAGTTCTTC. This encodes CSVLASGMGNEQFF.

This clonotype was observed at least ten times. The chain links TRBV24-1 to TRBJ1-4, with 10 bases aligning to TRBD1. The V and J ends lost 4 bases and 3 bases, in that order; junction bases with no gene match: 4. This CDR3 is built from 16 residues. From germline, CDR1 is KGHDR and CDR2 SFDVKD. Here the CDR3 reads CATSDGTGAPNEKLFF. DNA of the CDR3: TGTGCCACCAGTGACGGGACAGGGGCACCTAATGAAAAACTGTTTTTT.

The rearrangement uses TRBV7-9 and TRBJ2-7; TRBD1 aligns across 8 bases. The CDR3 runs 13 residues. The V and J ends lost 5 bases and 6 bases, in that order; junction bases with no gene match: 6. Germline V CDR1 and CDR2: SEHNR, FQNEAQ (reference sequence). CDR3 protein: CASSPLTGGEQYF. CDR3 bases: TGTGCCAGCAGCCCTCTCACAGGGGGCGAGCAGTACTTC.

Only a few counts were recorded for this clonotype. The rearrangement uses TRBV20-1 and TRBJ1-2; D uncertain. This CDR3 has 14 amino acids. Between the trimmed V and J ends, which lost 1 base and 3 bases, there was a span of 12 bases. In germline, CDR1 is DFQATT, CDR2 SNEGSKA (reference sequence). The CDR3: CSARVPPRDYGYTF. In DNA, the CDR3 is TGCAGTGCTAGAGTCCCCCCCCGGGACTATGGCTACACCTTC.

This clonotype was observed a handful of times. CDR3 loop: CASTETGGQETQYF. The CDR3, as DNA: TGTGCCAGCACCGAAACGGGTGGCCAAGAGACCCAGTACTTC. The chain recombines TRBV27 with TRBJ2-5; D remains unclear. From germline, CDR1 is MNHEY and CDR2 SMNVEV (reference sequence). The V end was cut by 7 bases, the J end by 1 base, with 13 bases between. The CDR3 extends over 14 amino acids.

This clonotype was seen at least ten times. The chain links TRBV20-1 to TRBJ1-4; D not certain. Between the trimmed V and J ends, which lost 7 bases and 11 bases, there was a span of 11 bases. Germline V lookup: CDR1 DFQATT, CDR2 SNEGSKA (reference sequence). CDR3 length: 10 amino acids. The CDR3 reads CSVEVGKLFF. In nucleotides, the CDR3 is TGCAGTGTCGAGGTGGGGAAACTGTTTTTT.

This clonotype was seen at least ten times. V gene TRBV6-1 combines with J gene TRBJ1-5; D gene ambiguous. The V end lost 1 base, the J end lost 9 bases, and 13 bases lay between the germline ends. The CDR3 totals 14 residues. The germline CDR1 and CDR2 sequences are MNHNS and SASEGT. CDR3 sequence (DNA): TGTGCCAGCAGTGAAGACGTAGGGCCCTTGCCCCAGCATTTT. It yields the protein CASSEDVGPLPQHF.

This clonotype was observed many times. The chain joins TRBV7-2 to TRBJ2-1, with TRBD1 matching over 9 bases. The CDR3 totals 13 residues. V was pared by 3 bases and J by 12 bases, with 6 bases of the junction left unmatched. Germline lookup yields CDR1 SGHTA and CDR2 FQGNSA. This chain's CDR3 is CASSLNPDRGQFF. The CDR3, as DNA: TGTGCCAGCAGCTTGAACCCGGACAGGGGGCAGTTCTTC.

This chain joins TRBV10-3 and TRBJ2-5, with D unclear. CDR1 and CDR2 from the germline V gene are ENHRY and SYGVKD. There are 12 residues in the CDR3. Trimming took off 11 bases at V and 1 base at J, with 11 bases between the two ends. The CDR3 region has the DNA TGTGCCGCCAAGGACGGCCAAGAGACCCAGTACTTC. Encoded protein: CAAKDGQETQYF.

This clonotype was found many times. The chain joins TRBV5-1 to TRBJ2-5; D possibly corresponds to TRBD1 (6 bases). The CDR3 is 15 amino acids. Germline loops: CDR1 SGHRS, CDR2 YFSETQ. V gave up 2 bases and J gave up 4 bases, with 15 bases separating them. The CDR3 loop is CASSLTGQKGETQYF. The CDR3 DNA is TGCGCCAGCAGCTTAACCGGACAGAAGGGAGAGACCCAGTACTTC.

V gene TRBV20-1 combines with J gene TRBJ2-5, with D possibly being TRBD1 (5 bases). In germline, CDR1 is DFQATT, CDR2 SNEGSKA (reference sequence). The CDR3 is 15 amino acids. Trimming shortened V by 0 bases and J by 7 bases, and 18 bases separated the two germline ends. As DNA, the CDR3 is TGCAGTGCTAGAGATTATGGACAAGGGGAACGGACCCAGTACTTC. Translated: CSARDYGQGERTQYF.